The 3 T cell receptor beta chains presented below share a single source sample, sequenced in a study of beta chain features in type 1 diabetes. Expressed TCRB transcripts were sequenced after all isolated RNA was converted to cDNA. The assay was immunoSEQ multiplex PCR, and TCRdb's table has in-frame clones only and misses some. The table lists about 150,000 clones, around 13% of them singletons. General study results and limits: Type 1 diabetes patients showed a moderate but significant shortening of TCRB CDR3s in all four CD4+ subsets.

Antigens of these TCRs are unknown. The sequenced sample was central memory CD4+ T cells from blood. The source of these receptors is a man aged 18 to 29 with type 1 diabetes.

This clone has a handful of counts. The CDR3 nucleotides read TGCGCCAGCAGCTTGGGAGCCGGCCTAGCGGTGTACCAAGAGACCCAGTACTTC. It yields the protein CASSLGAGLAVYQETQYF. V gene TRBV5-1 combines with J gene TRBJ2-5; 7 bases agree with TRBD2. CDR1 and CDR2 (germline): SGHRS, YFSETQ. The junction had 11 bases not matched to a gene; V was cut back by 0 bases and J by 0 bases. The CDR3 runs to 18 residues.

This clone was recorded once. The chain uses TRBV7-8 and TRBJ2-7; D ambiguous. The CDR3 is 17 amino acids. V gave up 5 bases and J gave up 0 bases, with 20 bases separating them. Germline assignment: CDR1 SGHVS and CDR2 FQNEAQ. DNA of the CDR3: TGTGCCAGCAGCCCCTCGGCGACCCCCAGGCCCTCCTACGAGCAGTACTTC. Translated: CASSPSATPRPSYEQYF.

This clone was detected only a few times. J is TRBJ1-1 and V is TRBV10-3; D is undetermined. CDR1 is ENHRY and CDR2 is SYGVKD in the germline V gene. This CDR3 is 13 amino acids long. V was cut by 0 bases and J by 5 bases, with 7 bases left in between. In nucleotides, the CDR3 is TGTGCCATCAGTGAGTCGAGAGGGACTGAAGCTTTCTTT. Its translation is CAISESRGTEAFF.